The 8 T cell receptor beta chains below come from one sample, sequenced in a study of blood T cell repertoires in COVID-19. Only in-frame clones appear in the TCRdb table, and some are missing; sequencing was by immunoSEQ multiplex PCR. The table includes approximately 140,000 clones, roughly 83% detected once. The sample consisted of peripheral blood. These receptors came from a man aged 60 to 69 with acute or convalescent COVID-19.

CDR3: CASSQGGQGVYGYTF. CDR3 coding DNA: TGCGCCAGCAGCCAAGGGGGACAGGGGGTCTATGGCTACACCTTC. V gene TRBV4-1 combines with J gene TRBJ1-2; the match to TRBD1 covers 11 bases. J was trimmed by 4 bases and V by 1 base; bases with no gene match: 2. CDR1 and CDR2 from the germline V gene are MGHRA and YSYEKL. The CDR3 is 15 amino acids.

CDR3 protein: CASSEENTDTQYF. The CDR3, as DNA: TGCGCCAGCAGTGAGGAGAACACAGATACGCAGTATTTT. The rearrangement uses TRBV10-2 and TRBJ2-3; D gene uncertain. Germline lookup yields CDR1 WSHSY and CDR2 SAAADI. This CDR3 comprises 13 residues. The V end was cut by 2 bases, the J end by 2 bases, with 5 bases between.

This rearrangement joins TRBV6-2 or TRBV6-3 to TRBJ1-1; the match to TRBD1 covers 9 bases. CDR3 length equals 16 residues. Losses at the gene ends were 2 bases for V and 3 bases for J; bases not matched to a gene: 7. Germline CDR1 is MNHEY and CDR2 is SVGEGT. In DNA form, the CDR3 reads TGTGCCAGCAGTTACCTACCGGACAGGGGAGACACTGAAGCTTTCTTT. Protein: CASSYLPDRGDTEAFF.

This chain's CDR3 is CASSLGASGNTGELFF. The DNA of the CDR3 is TGCGCCAGCAGCTTGGGAGCTTCGGGGAACACCGGGGAGCTGTTTTTT. This chain links TRBV5-1 with TRBJ2-2; D is undetermined. Trimming removed 0 bases at V and 1 base at J, with 10 bases between. Germline CDR1 is SGHRS and CDR2 is YFSETQ. The CDR3 runs to 16 residues. Full variable domain (rest looked up from reference TRBV5-1 and TRBJ2-2): KAGVTQTPRYLIKTRGQQVTLSCSPISGHRSVSWYQQTPGQGLQFLFEYFSETQRNKGNFPGRFSGRQFSNSRSEMNVSTLELGDSALYLCASSLGASGNTGELFFGEGSRLTVL.

This clone was seen once. CDR3 in amino acids: CASSLAMGASQETQYF. The CDR3 DNA is TGCGCCAGCAGCTTGGCCATGGGAGCCAGCCAAGAGACCCAGTACTTC. This chain joins TRBV5-1 and TRBJ2-5, with D possibly TRBD2 on 5 matching bases. The ends were cut back, 0 bases at V and 1 base at J, with 13 bases in the middle. This CDR3 contains 16 residues. The V gene's germline CDR1 is SGHRS and CDR2 YFSETQ.

This chain's CDR3 is CASSHNGGQGYEKLFF. Here the CDR3 DNA reads TGTGCCAGCAGTCACAACGGGGGACAGGGTTATGAAAAACTGTTTTTT. The V gene is TRBV5-6, the J gene TRBJ1-4, with TRBD1 matching 9 bases. Germline assignment: CDR1 SGHDT and CDR2 YYEEEE. V lost 5 bases, J lost 6 bases, and 11 bases stayed unmatched. The CDR3 extends over 16 amino acids.

This chain connects TRBV5-6 to TRBJ2-5; D not resolved. Germline V gene lookup returns CDR1 SGHDT and CDR2 YYEEEE. Trimming left V 0 bases short and J 3 bases short, with 6 bases between. The CDR3 is 13 amino acids. CDR3 DNA sequence: TGTGCCAGCAGCTTGGATCGAGAAGAGACCCAGTACTTC. Translation: CASSLDREETQYF.

The V call is TRBV3-1 (or the pseudogene TRBV3-2), the J call TRBJ1-2; 7 positions match TRBD1. Germline lookup yields CDR1 LGHDT and CDR2 YNNKEL (reference sequence). V shed 1 base and J 3 bases; nucleotides not matched to a gene: 2. The CDR3 runs to 14 residues. The DNA for the CDR3 is TGTGCCAGCAGCCAAGGGGACAGACACTATGGCTACACCTTC. This translates into CASSQGDRHYGYTF.